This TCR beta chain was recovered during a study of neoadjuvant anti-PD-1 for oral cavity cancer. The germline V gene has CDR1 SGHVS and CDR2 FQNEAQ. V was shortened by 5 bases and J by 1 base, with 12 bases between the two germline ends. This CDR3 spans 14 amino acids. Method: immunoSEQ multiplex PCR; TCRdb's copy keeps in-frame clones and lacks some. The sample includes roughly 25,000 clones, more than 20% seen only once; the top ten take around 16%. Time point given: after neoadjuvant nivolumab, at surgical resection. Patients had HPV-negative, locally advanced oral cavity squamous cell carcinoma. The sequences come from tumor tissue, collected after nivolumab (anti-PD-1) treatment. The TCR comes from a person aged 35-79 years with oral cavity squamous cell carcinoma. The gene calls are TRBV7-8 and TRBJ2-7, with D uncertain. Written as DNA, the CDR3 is TGTGCCAGCAGCCCCTGGCCCCCTTCCTACGAGCAGTACTTC. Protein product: CASSPWPPSYEQYF.